The 32 T cell receptor beta chains given below trace back to one sample, sequenced in a study of cytomegalovirus exposure and HLA in healthy donors. Repertoires were generated with immunoSEQ multiplex PCR, while TCRdb's copy carries only in-frame clones and drops some. The table includes about 98,000 clones, roughly nine tenths detected once. Specimen: PBMCs. The receptors come from a man aged 18 to 30 in good health and CMV-seropositive.

The CDR3 bases are TGCGCCAGCAGACCCGGGACAGTCAACACAGATACGCAGTATTTT. Translation gives CASRPGTVNTDTQYF. The genes are TRBV5-1 and TRBJ2-3; 7 bases are a match to TRBD1. Germline CDR1 and CDR2: SGHRS and YFSETQ. V trimming: 5 bases; J trimming: 2 bases; junction bases outside the gene matches: 8. There are 15 residues in the CDR3.

V and J are TRBV5-5 and TRBJ1-1, with unresolved D. The CDR3 sequence is 12 residues long. Germline V gene sequence: CDR1 SGHKS, CDR2 YYEKEE (reference sequence). The V gene lost 1 base and the J gene lost 8 bases, with 9 bases spanning the gap. The CDR3 region has the DNA TGTGCCAGCAGCTTGAGCCAGCGAGAAGCTTTCTTT. It encodes CASSLSQREAFF.

The chain combines TRBV2 with TRBJ2-5; 11 positions match TRBD2. The germline V gene has CDR1 SNHLY and CDR2 FYNNEI. The J segment lost 5 bases and the V segment lost 6 bases, leaving 17 bases of the junction unmatched. CDR3 length equals 18 residues. The DNA for the CDR3 is TGTGCCAGCAGCACTAAAATTAGCGGGAGGGCCCCGTACGAGACCCAGTACTTC. It translates to CASSTKISGRAPYETQYF.

This rearrangement joins TRBV2 to TRBJ2-7, with 9 nucleotides matching TRBD2. The CDR3 length is 13 residues. Germline lookup yields CDR1 SNHLY and CDR2 FYNNEI. The V and J ends lost 6 bases and 6 bases, in that order; junction bases with no gene match: 6. This chain's CDR3 is CASSYLAGVEQYF. Written as DNA, the CDR3 is TGTGCCAGCAGCTATTTAGCGGGGGTCGAGCAGTACTTC.

V is TRBV2 and J is TRBJ2-7, with D unclear. Germline V gene sequence: CDR1 SNHLY, CDR2 FYNNEI. V lost 3 bases and J 6 bases, leaving 6 bases between the germline ends. This CDR3 has 11 residues. DNA for the CDR3: TGTGCCAGCAGTGAGAGTGGCGAGCAGTACTTC. It encodes CASSESGEQYF.

By sample share, this clone is medium-sized (0.01 to 0.1%). This chain joins TRBV15 and TRBJ2-7, with TRBD2 identical over 7 bases. Germline V lookup: CDR1 LNHNV, CDR2 YYDKDF (reference sequence). The ends lost 0 bases at V and 5 bases at J; junction bases unmatched: 7. The CDR3 sequence is 15 residues long. The CDR3 DNA reads TGTGCCACCAGCAGAGAGGCGGGAGAATCTGACGAGCAGTACTTC. Translating gives CATSREAGESDEQYF.

This chain joins TRBV4-1 and TRBJ2-3; 9 bases fit TRBD1. J gave up 4 bases and V 0 bases, and 11 bases lay outside the gene matches. CDR1 MGHRA and CDR2 YSYEKL come from the germline V gene. The CDR3 has 18 amino acids. The CDR3 sequence: CASSQDQLGTGSPDTQYF. For the CDR3, the DNA is TGCGCCAGCAGCCAAGATCAGTTGGGGACAGGGTCTCCAGATACGCAGTATTTT.

This chain links TRBV14 with TRBJ2-3, with D perhaps TRBD2 (6 bases). The CDR3 covers 19 residues. V was pared by 4 bases and J by 0 bases, with 23 bases between. CDR1 and CDR2 from the germline V gene are SGHDN and FVKESK. The CDR3, as DNA: TGTGCCAGCAGCCCCCGGGGGTTAGCGGACCAAATTAGCACAGATACGCAGTATTTT. It is translated as CASSPRGLADQISTDTQYF.

The rearrangement joins TRBV28 to TRBJ2-7, with 8 bases matching TRBD1. This CDR3 spans 13 amino acids. With V trimmed by 8 bases and J by 3 bases, 6 bases remained unmatched. CDR1 and CDR2 from the germline V gene are MDHEN and SYDVKM. The CDR3 bases are TGTGCCAGCCGATCGGGACAGGTCTACGAGCAGTACTTC. This translates into CASRSGQVYEQYF.

V gene TRBV6-5 combines with J gene TRBJ2-1; 12 positions match TRBD2. CDR3 length: 15 amino acids. Germline V gene sequence: CDR1 MNHEY, CDR2 SVGAGI. J was trimmed by 8 bases and V by 7 bases; bases with no gene match: 9. The DNA of the CDR3 is TGTGCCAGCACCCAACTAGCGGGAGGTCGCGATGAGCAGTTCTTC. Translation: CASTQLAGGRDEQFF.

The rearrangement joins TRBV9 to TRBJ2-1; 13 bases match TRBD2. CDR3 length equals 16 residues. The germline V gene has CDR1 SGDLS and CDR2 YYNGEE. V trimming: 2 bases; J trimming: 1 base; junction bases outside the gene matches: 0. In DNA, the CDR3 is TGTGCCAGCAGCGTGACTAGCGGGGGGTCCTACAATGAGCAGTTCTTC. This encodes CASSVTSGGSYNEQFF.

The chain joins TRBV7-2 to TRBJ1-5; 8 positions agree with TRBD1. The CDR3 runs 14 residues. Germline CDR1 reads SGHTA; CDR2 reads FQGNSA. V shed 5 bases and J 4 bases; nucleotides not matched to a gene: 4. Here the CDR3 reads CASSPGQGNQPQHF. CDR3 nucleotides: TGTGCCAGCAGCCCCGGACAGGGAAATCAGCCCCAGCATTTT.

The chain joins TRBV19 to TRBJ1-2, with D possibly matching TRBD1 (5 bases). The germline V and J ends were trimmed by 2 bases and 6 bases, with 10 bases remaining between them. The length of the CDR3 is 13 residues. Germline V gene data show CDR1 as LNHDA and CDR2 as SQIVND (reference sequence). The CDR3 DNA reads as TGTGCCAGTAGTATAATCAGGGCTCATGGCTACACCTTC. It specifies CASSIIRAHGYTF.

The CDR3 is CASSQSPGLAASYEQYF. The CDR3 nucleotides read TGCGCCAGCAGCCAATCTCCTGGACTAGCGGCCTCCTACGAGCAGTACTTC. V usage is TRBV4-3 and J usage is TRBJ2-7; TRBD2 agrees at 10 bases. CDR3 size: 17 residues. With 2 bases clipped from V and 0 bases from J, the junction kept 7 bases outside the gene matches. Germline CDR1 is LGHNA and CDR2 is YSLEER.

V gene TRBV7-7 combines with J gene TRBJ2-2; D possibly corresponds to TRBD1 (7 bases). This CDR3 is built from 16 residues. Trimming cost V 1 base and J 5 bases, with 14 bases left between them. The germline CDR1 and CDR2 sequences are SSHAT and FNYEAQ (reference sequence). CDR3 amino acids: CASSLEWQGGTGELFF. The CDR3 DNA is TGTGCCAGCAGCTTAGAGTGGCAGGGGGGTACCGGGGAGCTGTTTTTT.

The chain carries TRBV7-2 and TRBJ2-7; 10 nucleotides align to TRBD1. Looked up from germline, CDR1 is SGHTA and CDR2 is FQGNSA. The CDR3 is 15 amino acids. V gave up 6 bases and J gave up 1 base; unmatched junction bases: 6. This CDR3 reads CASRNPGQGSYEQYF. The CDR3 DNA reads TGTGCCAGCAGGAATCCGGGACAGGGGTCCTACGAGCAGTACTTC.

The chain uses TRBV5-4 and TRBJ2-7; 13 positions agree with TRBD2. Germline loops: CDR1 SGHNT, CDR2 YYREEE (reference sequence). V shed 3 bases, J shed 6 bases, and the junction held 6 bases outside the gene matches. The CDR3 has 15 residues. The CDR3 loop reads CASSSTSGRATEQYF. In nucleotides, the CDR3 is TGTGCCAGCAGCTCTACTAGCGGGAGGGCCACCGAGCAGTACTTC.

The table lists this clone with a count of one. This chain connects TRBV28 to TRBJ1-2, with a weak D call TRBD1 (6 bases). Per the germline V gene, CDR1 is MDHEN and CDR2 is SYDVKM. This CDR3 has 16 residues. V gave up 8 bases and J gave up 0 bases, with 19 bases separating them. The CDR3 here is CASGPYPGTTNYGYTF. The CDR3 nucleotides read TGTGCCAGCGGGCCATACCCCGGGACAACTAACTATGGCTACACCTTC.

The chain links TRBV7-2 to TRBJ2-7, with D possibly being TRBD1 (6 bases). The CDR3 is 14 residues long. Germline V gene sequence: CDR1 SGHTA, CDR2 FQGNSA. V gave up 6 bases and J gave up 3 bases, with 15 bases separating them. Here the CDR3 reads CASSQLDRYYEQYF. CDR3 DNA: TGTGCCAGCAGTCAATTGGACAGATACTACGAGCAGTACTTC.

This clone was observed once. V is TRBV6-5 and J is TRBJ2-7; 7 positions agree with TRBD2. Looked up from germline, CDR1 is MNHEY and CDR2 is SVGAGI. The CDR3 loop spans 15 amino acids. J was trimmed by 2 bases and V by 2 bases; bases with no gene match: 6. CDR3 in amino acids: CASSYGRGSPYEQYF. The CDR3 nucleotides read TGTGCCAGCAGTTACGGGCGGGGGAGTCCCTACGAGCAGTACTTC.

The gene calls are TRBV19 and TRBJ2-7, with TRBD1 as a possible D gene (5 bases). Trimming removed 7 bases from V and 1 base from J, with 8 bases in between. This CDR3 is 12 amino acids long. In germline, CDR1 is LNHDA, CDR2 SQIVND (reference sequence). This CDR3 reads CASTGNSYEQYF. For the CDR3, the DNA is TGTGCCAGTACAGGGAATTCCTACGAGCAGTACTTC. Filled out from reference TRBV19 and TRBJ2-7, the complete variable domain reads DGGITQSPKYLFRKEGQNVTLSCEQNLNHDAMYWYRQDPGQGLRLIYYSQIVNDFQKGDIAEGYSVSREKKESFPLTVTSAQKNPTAFYLCASTGNSYEQYFGPGTRLTVT.

CDR3 DNA: TGTGCCAGCAGTTATCCAGAGGGACAGGGTGGCAATCAGCCCCAGCATTTT. Amino acids: CASSYPEGQGGNQPQHF. The rearrangement joins TRBV7-8 to TRBJ1-5; 9 bases agree with TRBD1. The CDR3 spans 17 residues. J was trimmed by 2 bases and V by 6 bases; bases with no gene match: 11. Per germline, CDR1 SGHVS and CDR2 FQNEAQ.

V gene TRBV19 combines with J gene TRBJ1-1, with D tentatively TRBD1 (6 bases). Trimming took off 5 bases at V and 3 bases at J, with 13 bases between the two ends. The CDR3 sequence is 14 residues long. The V gene's germline CDR1 is LNHDA and CDR2 SQIVND (reference sequence). The CDR3 here is CASSDQGSYTEAFF. CDR3 sequence (DNA): TGTGCCAGTAGTGATCAGGGGAGTTACACTGAAGCTTTCTTT.

In this sample, this clone turned up once. The rearrangement uses TRBV6-1 and TRBJ1-2; D might be TRBD1 (6 bases). The germline V and J ends were trimmed by 4 bases and 4 bases, with 16 bases remaining between them. Per germline, CDR1 MNHNS and CDR2 SASEGT. The CDR3 spans 15 residues. The CDR3 DNA reads TGTGCCAGCAGTGTGGGGACAAGCCCCGTCTATGGCTACACCTTC. This gives the protein CASSVGTSPVYGYTF.

The V and J genes are TRBV27 and TRBJ2-1; 10 nucleotides agree with TRBD2. V trimming: 3 bases; J trimming: 6 bases; junction bases outside the gene matches: 5. CDR1 and CDR2 (germline): MNHEY, SMNVEV (reference sequence). The CDR3 consists of 15 residues. The DNA of the CDR3 is TGTGCCAGCAGTTTCCCACTAGCGGGGTTCAATGAGCAGTTCTTC. Translating gives CASSFPLAGFNEQFF.

This chain joins TRBV4-3 and TRBJ1-2; 8 nucleotides align to TRBD1. This CDR3 spans 18 amino acids. The V segment lost 1 base and the J segment 0 bases; nucleotides outside the gene matches: 10. Looked up from germline, CDR1 is LGHNA and CDR2 is YSLEER. CDR3 nucleotide sequence: TGCGCCAGCAGCCAAGGAAACGGACAGGGAGGCACTAACTATGGCTACACCTTC. It yields the protein CASSQGNGQGGTNYGYTF.

V is TRBV27 and J is TRBJ2-6; unclear D gene. Germline V gene data show CDR1 as MNHEY and CDR2 as SMNVEV (reference sequence). The CDR3 extends over 16 amino acids. V lost 3 bases and J lost 0, with 9 bases in between. The CDR3 region has the DNA TGTGCCAGCAGTTTGCAGGCGAGCTCTGGGGCCAACGTCCTGACTTTC. This codes for CASSLQASSGANVLTF.

This sequence joins TRBV19 and TRBJ2-1, with D perhaps TRBD2 (6 bases). Germline assignment: CDR1 LNHDA and CDR2 SQIVND (reference sequence). Trimming left V 1 base short and J 2 bases short, with 9 bases between. The CDR3 runs 15 residues. DNA for the CDR3: TGTGCCAGTAGTATAGCAGGGACTCCCTACAATGAGCAGTTCTTC. This encodes CASSIAGTPYNEQFF.

The chain uses TRBV5-1 and TRBJ2-1; D perhaps matches TRBD1 (6 bases). This CDR3 is 14 amino acids long. Germline assignment: CDR1 SGHRS and CDR2 YFSETQ. V was pared by 0 bases and J by 5 bases, with 9 bases between. CDR3: CASSLGQENNEQFF. As DNA, the CDR3 is TGCGCCAGCAGCTTGGGACAGGAGAACAATGAGCAGTTCTTC.

This rearrangement joins TRBV6-5 to TRBJ1-1; TRBD1 matches 9 bases. This CDR3 contains 14 residues. Looked up from germline, CDR1 is MNHEY and CDR2 is SVGAGI. J gave up 8 bases and V 4 bases, and 8 bases lay outside the gene matches. CDR3 bases: TGTGCCAGCAGTTCTGGACAGGGGAAGGTGGAAGCTTTCTTT. This codes for CASSSGQGKVEAFF.

This clone occurred a few times. The chain combines TRBV2 with TRBJ2-7; TRBD1 aligns across 8 bases. J gave up 5 bases and V 5 bases, and 5 bases lay outside the gene matches. The germline gives CDR1 SNHLY, CDR2 FYNNEI. The CDR3 runs 13 residues. For the CDR3, the DNA is TGTGCCAGCAGTCAGGGGGCGGTCGACGAGCAGTACTTC. Its translation is CASSQGAVDEQYF.

This clone was detected once. CDR3 DNA sequence: TGTGCCAGCAGTTACGATACAGGGGGCATCTATGGCTACACCTTC. It yields the protein CASSYDTGGIYGYTF. V and J are TRBV6-5 and TRBJ1-2; TRBD1 matches 9 bases. The CDR3 is 15 amino acids. The germline V gene encodes CDR1 MNHEY and CDR2 SVGAGI. J gave up 4 bases and V 2 bases, and 5 bases lay outside the gene matches.